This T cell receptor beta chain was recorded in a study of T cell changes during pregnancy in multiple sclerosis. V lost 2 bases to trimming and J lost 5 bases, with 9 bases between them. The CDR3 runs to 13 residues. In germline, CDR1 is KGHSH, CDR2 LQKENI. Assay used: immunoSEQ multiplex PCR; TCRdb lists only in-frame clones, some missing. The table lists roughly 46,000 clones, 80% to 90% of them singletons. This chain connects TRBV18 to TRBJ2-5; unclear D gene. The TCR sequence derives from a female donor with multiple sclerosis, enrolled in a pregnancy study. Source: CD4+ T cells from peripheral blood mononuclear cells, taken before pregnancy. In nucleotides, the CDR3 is TGTGCCAGCTCACCAGGGCCCCGGGAGACCCAGTACTTC. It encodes CASSPGPRETQYF.